A selection of T cell receptor beta chains follows, all from one sample in a study of blood T cell repertoires in COVID-19. The table came from immunoSEQ multiplex PCR; TCRdb's copy has only in-frame clones and leaves some out. Among about 410,000 clones listed, 70% to 90% were seen once. Material for sequencing was peripheral blood. The source is a woman aged 35 to 49 with COVID-19, enrolled during active disease. The CDR3 runs from the conserved cysteine through the conserved F or W. D genes are given only for firm matches. The size of a clone is reported for some rows only, either as once, few or many, or as a class for expanded clones.

v_call	d_call	j_call	clone_size	cdr3_aa	cdr3_nt
TRBV12-3/TRBV12-4	TRBD1	TRBJ1-4	.	CASTDRVEKLFF	TGTGCCAGCACCGACAGGGTTGAAAAACTGTTTTTT
TRBV28	TRBD2	TRBJ2-3	.	CASSAAGGPTDTQYF	TGTGCCAGCAGTGCAGCGGGAGGGCCCACAGATACGCAGTATTTT
TRBV7-2	TRBD2	TRBJ2-1	.	CASTHRGGEQFF	TGTGCCAGCACCCATCGGGGGGGTGAGCAGTTCTTC
TRBV30	.	TRBJ2-7	.	CAWSFRVYEQYF	TGTGCCTGGAGTTTTAGAGTCTACGAGCAGTACTTC
TRBV7-2	.	TRBJ2-7	.	CASSLGISADLYEQYF	TGTGCCAGCAGCTTAGGCATTTCAGCGGACCTCTACGAGCAGTACTTC
TRBV12-3/TRBV12-4	.	TRBJ1-3	.	CASSYKKYTIYF	TGTGCCAGCAGTTACAAGAAGTACACCATATATTTT
TRBV19	.	TRBJ2-4	.	CASSDSPLAKNIQYF	TGTGCCAGTTCGGACAGTCCACTAGCCAAAAACATTCAGTACTTC
TRBV24-1	.	TRBJ2-3	.	CATPEGQGIIDTQYF	TGTGCCACCCCGGAGGGGCAGGGTATCATAGATACGCAGTATTTT
TRBV5-1	.	TRBJ2-1	once	CASMAFYNEQFF	TGCGCCAGCATGGCCTTCTACAATGAGCAGTTCTTC
TRBV6-5	.	TRBJ1-3	few	CASSYTGSGNTIYF	TGTGCCAGCAGTTACACAGGGTCTGGAAACACCATATATTTT